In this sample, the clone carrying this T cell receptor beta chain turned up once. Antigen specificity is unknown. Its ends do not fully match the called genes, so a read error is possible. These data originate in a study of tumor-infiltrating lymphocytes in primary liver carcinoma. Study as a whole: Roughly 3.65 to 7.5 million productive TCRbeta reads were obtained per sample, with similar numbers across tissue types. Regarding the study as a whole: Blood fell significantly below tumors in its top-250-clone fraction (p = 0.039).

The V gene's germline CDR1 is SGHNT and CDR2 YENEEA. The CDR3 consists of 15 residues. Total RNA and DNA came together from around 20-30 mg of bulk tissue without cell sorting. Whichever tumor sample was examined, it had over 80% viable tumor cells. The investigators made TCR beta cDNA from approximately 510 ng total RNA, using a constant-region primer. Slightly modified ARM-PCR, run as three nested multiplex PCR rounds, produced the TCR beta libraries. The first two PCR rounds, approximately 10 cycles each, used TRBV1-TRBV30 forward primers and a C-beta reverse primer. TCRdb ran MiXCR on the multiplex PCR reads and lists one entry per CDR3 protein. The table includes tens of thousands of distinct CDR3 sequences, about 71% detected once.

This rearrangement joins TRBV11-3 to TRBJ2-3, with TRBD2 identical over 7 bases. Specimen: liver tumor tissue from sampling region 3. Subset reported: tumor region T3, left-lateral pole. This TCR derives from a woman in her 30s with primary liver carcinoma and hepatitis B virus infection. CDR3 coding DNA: TGTGCAAGCAACCCCCTGACGGGAGGAACAGATACGCAGTATTTT. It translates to CASNPLTGGTDTQYF.